These 7 T cell receptor beta chains share one sample of origin, sequenced in a study of blood T cell repertoires in COVID-19. TCRdb's copy holds only in-frame clones and misses some; the assay was immunoSEQ multiplex PCR. This sample has around 480,000 clones, with approximately 89% found just once. Sequencing was carried out using peripheral blood. Receptors were obtained from a woman aged 45-65 years with COVID-19, enrolled during active disease.

The J gene is TRBJ2-3, the V gene TRBV9; 11 bases fit TRBD2. Germline values: CDR1 SGDLS, CDR2 YYNGEE. The CDR3 spans 18 residues. V lost 0 bases and J lost 1; bases outside the gene matches: 7. CDR3 sequence (DNA): TGTGCCAGCAGCGTAGCCCTAGCGGGGGGCCGGGGCACAGATACGCAGTATTTT. Amino acid sequence: CASSVALAGGRGTDTQYF.

V and J are TRBV4-2 and TRBJ1-2; no firm D call. The CDR3 consists of 17 residues. Per germline, CDR1 LGHNA and CDR2 YNFKEQ. Trimming left V 0 bases short and J 4 bases short, with 18 bases between. CDR3 protein: CASSQDGEEAALYGYTF. CDR3 nucleotides: TGTGCCAGCAGCCAAGATGGAGAAGAGGCAGCCCTCTATGGCTACACCTTC.

This clone showed up just once. The chain employs TRBV11-2 and TRBJ2-1; 7 bases match TRBD1. The CDR3 sequence is 15 residues long. Germline V lookup: CDR1 SGHAT, CDR2 FQNNGV. V lost 5 bases and J lost 3; bases outside the gene matches: 7. CDR3 region: CASSPGQVRYNEQFF. The CDR3 nucleotides are TGTGCCAGCAGCCCTGGACAGGTACGCTACAATGAGCAGTTCTTC.

The chain has TRBV2 and TRBJ2-3, with a weak D call TRBD1 (5 bases). CDR1 and CDR2 (germline): SNHLY, FYNNEI. Trimming took 1 base from V and 2 from J, leaving 10 bases between them. The CDR3 length is 15 residues. CDR3 residues: CASSEGQHNTDTQYF. For the CDR3, the DNA is TGTGCCAGCAGTGAAGGACAGCACAACACAGATACGCAGTATTTT.

V is TRBV12-3 or TRBV12-4 and J is TRBJ1-2; a possible D gene is TRBD1 (5 bases). With 5 bases removed from V and 5 bases from J, the gap between germline ends came to 9 bases. CDR3 length: 12 amino acids. The CDR3 DNA is TGTGCCAGCAGTCCAGCAGGGTATGGCTACACCTTC. It codes for CASSPAGYGYTF.

The chain couples TRBV7-9 to TRBJ1-3; no firm D call. The germline V gene has CDR1 SEHNR and CDR2 FQNEAQ (reference sequence). The CDR3 is 14 residues long. V lost 5 bases to trimming and J lost 5 bases, with 13 bases between them. The CDR3: CASSPREGRNTIYF. Here the CDR3 DNA reads TGTGCCAGCAGCCCCCGGGAAGGTAGAAACACCATATATTTT.

This clone appeared a few times. This sequence joins TRBV19 and TRBJ1-4, with 9 bases matching TRBD1. The length of the CDR3 is 13 residues. The V and J ends lost 6 bases and 7 bases, in that order; junction bases with no gene match: 3. Germline CDR1 and CDR2: LNHDA and SQIVND (reference sequence). This CDR3 reads CASRGQGGEKLFF. CDR3 DNA: TGTGCCAGTAGGGGACAGGGAGGTGAAAAACTGTTTTTT.